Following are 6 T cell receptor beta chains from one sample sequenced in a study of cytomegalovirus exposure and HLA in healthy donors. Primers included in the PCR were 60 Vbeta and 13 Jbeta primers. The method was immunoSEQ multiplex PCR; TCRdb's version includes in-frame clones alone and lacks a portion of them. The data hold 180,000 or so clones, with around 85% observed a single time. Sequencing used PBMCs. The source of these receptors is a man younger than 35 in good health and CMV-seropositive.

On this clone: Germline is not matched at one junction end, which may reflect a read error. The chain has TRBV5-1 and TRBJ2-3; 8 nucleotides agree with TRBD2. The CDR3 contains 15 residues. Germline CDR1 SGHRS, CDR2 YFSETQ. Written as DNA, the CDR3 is TGCGCCGGCAGCTTGGACGGGGGGGGCGGGGGTACGCAGTATTTT. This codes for CAGSLDGGGGGTQYF.

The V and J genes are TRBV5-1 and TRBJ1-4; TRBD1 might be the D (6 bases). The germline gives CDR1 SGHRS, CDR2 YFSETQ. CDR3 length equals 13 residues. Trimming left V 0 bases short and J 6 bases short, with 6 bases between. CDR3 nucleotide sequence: TGCGCCAGCAGCTTGGGACAGGATGAAAAACTGTTTTTT. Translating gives CASSLGQDEKLFF.

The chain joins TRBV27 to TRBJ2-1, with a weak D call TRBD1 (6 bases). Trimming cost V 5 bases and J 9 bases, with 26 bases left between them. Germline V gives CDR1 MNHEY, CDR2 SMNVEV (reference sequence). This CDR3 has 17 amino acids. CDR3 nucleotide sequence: TGTGCCAGCAGTCCTGAACTCCACAGGGCCATGGTCGGTGAGCAGTTCTTC. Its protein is CASSPELHRAMVGEQFF.

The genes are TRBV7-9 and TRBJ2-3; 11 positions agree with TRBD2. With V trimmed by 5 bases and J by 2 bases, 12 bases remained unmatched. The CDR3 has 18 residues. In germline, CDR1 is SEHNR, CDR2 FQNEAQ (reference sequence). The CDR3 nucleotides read TGTGCCAGCAGCCCCCCTATATCGACTAGCGGGACCACAGATACGCAGTATTTT. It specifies CASSPPISTSGTTDTQYF.

Here the CDR3 DNA reads TGTGCCAGCAGCCACGAAACCTGGGACAGCACCTACGAGCAGTACTTC. This translates into CASSHETWDSTYEQYF. The rearrangement joins TRBV4-2 to TRBJ2-7; 7 bases line up with TRBD1. Trimming at V came to 3 bases and at J to 2 bases, leaving 10 bases not matched to a gene. Germline V lookup: CDR1 LGHNA, CDR2 YNFKEQ. CDR3 size: 16 residues.

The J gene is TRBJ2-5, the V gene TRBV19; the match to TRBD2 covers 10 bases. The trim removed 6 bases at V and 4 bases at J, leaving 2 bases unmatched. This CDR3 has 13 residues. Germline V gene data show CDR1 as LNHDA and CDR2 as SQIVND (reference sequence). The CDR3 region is CASRSGGAETQYF. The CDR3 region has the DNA TGTGCCAGTAGAAGCGGGGGGGCAGAGACCCAGTACTTC. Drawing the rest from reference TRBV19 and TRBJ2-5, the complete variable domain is DGGITQSPKYLFRKEGQNVTLSCEQNLNHDAMYWYRQDPGQGLRLIYYSQIVNDFQKGDIAEGYSVSREKKESFPLTVTSAQKNPTAFYLCASRSGGAETQYFGPGTRLLVL.